Given below is one T cell receptor beta chain in context. Antigen specificity is unknown. The data stem from a study of shared clonotypes between healthy human individuals. Overall study results and limits: Large depth notwithstanding, sorted-subset sequencing proved incomplete by rarefaction. Naive CD4 clonotype sharing across a handful of donors was around 5%.

Data came from immunoSEQ multiplex PCR; TCRdb stores just in-frame clones and leaves some out. The sample includes over 850,000 clones, around three quarters seen only once; the top ten take 0.5% to 0.6%. The receptor comes from a man aged 18 to 29 in good health. Some clones in this sample may be carry-over from other donors' samples. Input material: memory CD4+ T cells from PBMCs. Subset given: CD45RA-negative fraction.

The CDR3 region is CASSLSWGAHGYTF. In nucleotides, the CDR3 is TGTGCCAGCAGCCTGTCCTGGGGGGCTCATGGCTACACCTTC. The rearrangement joins TRBV5-6 to TRBJ1-2; possible D gene TRBD1, 6 bases. Germline assignment: CDR1 SGHDT and CDR2 YYEEEE. V lost 4 bases and J 6 bases, leaving 16 bases between the germline ends. This CDR3 region has 14 residues.